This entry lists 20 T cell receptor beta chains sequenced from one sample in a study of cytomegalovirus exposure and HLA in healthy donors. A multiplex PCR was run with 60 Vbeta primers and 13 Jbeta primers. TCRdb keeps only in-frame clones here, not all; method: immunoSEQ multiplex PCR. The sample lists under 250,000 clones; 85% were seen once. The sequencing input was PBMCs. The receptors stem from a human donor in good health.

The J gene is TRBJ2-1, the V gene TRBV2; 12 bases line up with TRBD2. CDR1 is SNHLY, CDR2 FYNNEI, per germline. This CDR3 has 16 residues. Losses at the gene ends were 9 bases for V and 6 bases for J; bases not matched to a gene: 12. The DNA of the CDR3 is TGTGCCAGTGTGGGGGCTAGCGGGAGGGCCGGCAATGAGCAGTTCTTC. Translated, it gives CASVGASGRAGNEQFF. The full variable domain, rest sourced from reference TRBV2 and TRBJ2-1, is EPEVTQTPSHQVTQMGQEVILRCVPISNHLYFYWYRQILGQKVEFLVSFYNNEISEKSEIFDDQFSVERPDGSNFTLKIRSTKLEDSAMYFCASVGASGRAGNEQFFGPGTRLTVL.

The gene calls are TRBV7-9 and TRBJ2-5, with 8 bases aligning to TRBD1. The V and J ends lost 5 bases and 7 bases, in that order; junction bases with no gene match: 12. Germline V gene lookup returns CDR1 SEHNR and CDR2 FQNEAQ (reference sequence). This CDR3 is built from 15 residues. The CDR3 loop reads CASSPRQGPIRTQYF. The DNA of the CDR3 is TGTGCCAGCAGCCCAAGACAGGGGCCGATCCGGACCCAGTACTTC.

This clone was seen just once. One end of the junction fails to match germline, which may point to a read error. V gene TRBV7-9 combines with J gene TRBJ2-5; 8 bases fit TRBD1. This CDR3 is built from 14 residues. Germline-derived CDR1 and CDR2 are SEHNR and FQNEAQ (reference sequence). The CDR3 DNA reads TGTTCCAGCAGCGTTACAGGGGGCCAAGAGACCCAGTACTTC. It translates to CSSSVTGGQETQYF.

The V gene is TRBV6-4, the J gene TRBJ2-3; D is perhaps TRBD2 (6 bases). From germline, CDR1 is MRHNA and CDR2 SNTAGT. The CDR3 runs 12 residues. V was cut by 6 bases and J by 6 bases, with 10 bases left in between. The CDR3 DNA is TGTGCCAGCAGCGCTCGGGGGGATACGCAGTATTTT. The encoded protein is CASSARGDTQYF.

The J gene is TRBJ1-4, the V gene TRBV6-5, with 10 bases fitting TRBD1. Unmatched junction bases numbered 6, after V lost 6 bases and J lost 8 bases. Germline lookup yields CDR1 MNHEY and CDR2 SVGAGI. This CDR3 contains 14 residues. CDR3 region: CASRRQGAGEKLFF. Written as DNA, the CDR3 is TGTGCCAGCAGACGACAGGGGGCGGGAGAAAAACTGTTTTTT.

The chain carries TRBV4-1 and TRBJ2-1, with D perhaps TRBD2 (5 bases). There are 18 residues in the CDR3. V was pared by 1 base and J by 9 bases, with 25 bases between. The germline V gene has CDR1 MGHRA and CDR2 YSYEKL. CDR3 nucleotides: TGCGCCAGCAGCCAAGGTTCTACTAGTCCCTGGGGTTCCGCTGAGCAGTTCTTC. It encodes CASSQGSTSPWGSAEQFF.

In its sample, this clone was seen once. The chain's CDR3 is CASSMPSEGNQPQHF. CDR3 in DNA: TGTGCCAGTAGTATGCCCAGCGAAGGAAATCAGCCCCAGCATTTT. This sequence joins TRBV19 and TRBJ1-5; D is uncertain. Germline V gene sequence: CDR1 LNHDA, CDR2 SQIVND (reference sequence). Trimming took 3 bases from V and 4 from J, leaving 13 bases between them. The CDR3 extends over 15 amino acids.

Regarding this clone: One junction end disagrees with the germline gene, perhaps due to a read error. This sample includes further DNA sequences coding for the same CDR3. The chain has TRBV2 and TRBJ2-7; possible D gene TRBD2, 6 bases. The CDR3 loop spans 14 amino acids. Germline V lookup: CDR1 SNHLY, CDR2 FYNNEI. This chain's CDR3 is CASKSASVTYEQYF. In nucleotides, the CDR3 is TGTGCCAGCAAGTCAGCTAGCGTAACCTACGAGCAGTACTTT.

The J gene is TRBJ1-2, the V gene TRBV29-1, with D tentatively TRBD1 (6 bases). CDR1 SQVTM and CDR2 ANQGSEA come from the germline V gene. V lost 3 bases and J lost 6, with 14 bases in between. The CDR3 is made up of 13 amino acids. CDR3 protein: CSVDSGQINGYTF. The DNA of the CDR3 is TGCAGCGTTGATTCCGGACAGATAAATGGCTACACCTTC.

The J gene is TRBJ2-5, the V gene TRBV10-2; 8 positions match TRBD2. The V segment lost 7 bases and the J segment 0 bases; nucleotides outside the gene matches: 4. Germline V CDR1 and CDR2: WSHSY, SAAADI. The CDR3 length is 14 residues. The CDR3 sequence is CASMSGSDQETQYF. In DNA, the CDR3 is TGCGCCAGCATGAGCGGGAGCGACCAAGAGACCCAGTACTTC.

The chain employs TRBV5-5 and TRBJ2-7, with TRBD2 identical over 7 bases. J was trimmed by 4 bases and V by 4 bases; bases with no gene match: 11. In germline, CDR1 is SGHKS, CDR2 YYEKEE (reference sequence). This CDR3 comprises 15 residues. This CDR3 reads CASSPPGGGPYEQYF. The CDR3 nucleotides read TGTGCCAGCAGCCCCCCTGGGGGAGGGCCTTACGAGCAGTACTTC.

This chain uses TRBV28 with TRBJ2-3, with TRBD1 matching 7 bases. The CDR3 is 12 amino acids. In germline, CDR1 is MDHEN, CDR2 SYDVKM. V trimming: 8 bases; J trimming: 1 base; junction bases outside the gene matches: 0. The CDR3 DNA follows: TGTGCCAGCGGGACAGGCACAGATACGCAGTATTTT. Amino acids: CASGTGTDTQYF.

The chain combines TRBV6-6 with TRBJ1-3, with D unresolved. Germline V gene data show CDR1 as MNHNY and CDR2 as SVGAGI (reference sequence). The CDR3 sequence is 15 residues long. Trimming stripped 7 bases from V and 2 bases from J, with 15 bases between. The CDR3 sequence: CASTLNLGPGNTIYF. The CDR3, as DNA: TGTGCCAGCACCCTAAATTTGGGCCCTGGAAACACCATATATTTT.

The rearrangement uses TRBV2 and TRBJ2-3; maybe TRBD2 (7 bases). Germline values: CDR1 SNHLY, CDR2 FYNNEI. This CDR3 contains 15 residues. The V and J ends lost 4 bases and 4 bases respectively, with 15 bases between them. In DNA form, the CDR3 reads TGTGCCAGCAGTGGGGGGGGGCTCCGGGCAGATACGCAGTATTTT. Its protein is CASSGGGLRADTQYF. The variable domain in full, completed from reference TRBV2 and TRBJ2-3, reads EPEVTQTPSHQVTQMGQEVILRCVPISNHLYFYWYRQILGQKVEFLVSFYNNEISEKSEIFDDQFSVERPDGSNFTLKIRSTKLEDSAMYFCASSGGGLRADTQYFGPGTRLTVL.

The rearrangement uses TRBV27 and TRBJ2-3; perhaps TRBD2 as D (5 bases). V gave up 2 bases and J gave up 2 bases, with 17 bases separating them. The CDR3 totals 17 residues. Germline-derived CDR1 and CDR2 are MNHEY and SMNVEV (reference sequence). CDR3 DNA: TGTGCCAGCAGTTTAATAAGTGGCGGGCCCTCCACAGATACGCAGTATTTT. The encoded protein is CASSLISGGPSTDTQYF.

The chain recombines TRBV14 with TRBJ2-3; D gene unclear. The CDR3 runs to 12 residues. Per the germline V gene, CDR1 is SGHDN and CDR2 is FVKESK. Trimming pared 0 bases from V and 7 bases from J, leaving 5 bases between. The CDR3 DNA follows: TGTGCCAGCAGCCAAGAAGAGAATACGCAGTATTTT. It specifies CASSQEENTQYF.

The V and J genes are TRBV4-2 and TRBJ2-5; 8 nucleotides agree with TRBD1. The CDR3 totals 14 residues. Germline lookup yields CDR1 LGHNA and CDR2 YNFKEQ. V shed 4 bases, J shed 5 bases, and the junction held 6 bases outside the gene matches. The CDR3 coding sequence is TGTGCCAGCAGCCCCAGGACAGGGACGGAGACCCAGTACTTC. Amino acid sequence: CASSPRTGTETQYF.

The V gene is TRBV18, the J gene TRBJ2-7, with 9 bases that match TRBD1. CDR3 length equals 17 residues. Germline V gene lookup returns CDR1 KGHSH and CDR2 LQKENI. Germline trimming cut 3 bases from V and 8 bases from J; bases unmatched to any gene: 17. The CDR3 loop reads CASSPTGDRDRVFKQYF. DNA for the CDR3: TGTGCCAGCTCACCGACAGGGGACCGGGACAGGGTATTCAAGCAGTACTTC.

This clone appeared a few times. Written as DNA, the CDR3 is TGTGCCAGCAGTTCCCTTAGCGGGAGGGACGAGCAGTTCTTC. Protein product: CASSSLSGRDEQFF. The gene calls are TRBV27 and TRBJ2-1; 11 bases match TRBD2. The CDR3 spans 14 residues. Germline trimming cut 4 bases from V and 10 bases from J; bases unmatched to any gene: 6. Germline V CDR1 and CDR2: MNHEY, SMNVEV (reference sequence).

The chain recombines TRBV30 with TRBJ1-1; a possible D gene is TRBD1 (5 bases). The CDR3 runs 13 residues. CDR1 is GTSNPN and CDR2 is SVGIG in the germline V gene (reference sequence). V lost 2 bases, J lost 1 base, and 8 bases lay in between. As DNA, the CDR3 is TGTGCCTGGAGTAGCGGGGGGAACACTGAAGCTTTCTTT. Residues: CAWSSGGNTEAFF.